This TCR beta chain was sequenced in a study of tumor-infiltrating lymphocytes in primary liver carcinoma. It was from around 18-30 mg of unsorted bulk tissue that RNA and DNA were co-extracted. This clonotype was found many times. Production of TCR beta cDNA used roughly 0.55 ug total RNA together with a constant-region primer. Investigators got TCR beta libraries out of three nested multiplex PCR rounds, done with slightly modified ARM-PCR. TCRdb redid the calling of the multiplex PCR reads with MiXCR, one entry per CDR3 protein. The sample records roughly 53,000 distinct CDR3 sequences, 60% to 75% being singletons. This receptor was identified in a man aged 35-49 years with primary liver carcinoma and hepatitis B virus infection. Sequenced input: liver tumor tissue from sampling region 2. The subset was: tumor region T2, inferior pole.

CDR3 DNA sequence: TGTGCCAGCAGCACAGGGGACCAGACAGTCCTCCCACCAGATACGCAGTATTTT. Translation gives CASSTGDQTVLPPDTQYF. The genes are TRBV7-9 and TRBJ2-3, with 7 bases aligning to TRBD1. CDR1 SEHNR and CDR2 FQNEAQ come from the germline V gene (reference sequence). Unmatched junction bases numbered 18, after V lost 5 bases and J lost 4 bases. The CDR3 length is 18 residues.